The next 20 T cell receptor beta chains were all read from a single sample in a study of blood T cell repertoires in COVID-19. Sequencing used immunoSEQ multiplex PCR; TCRdb keeps in-frame clones, though not all of them. The sample holds a few hundred thousand clones, under 90% seen once. Specimen: peripheral blood. The receptor set was obtained from a woman older than 75 with COVID-19, enrolled during active disease.

This chain links TRBV30 with TRBJ1-5; tentative D call: TRBD1 (6 bases). The germline V gene encodes CDR1 GTSNPN and CDR2 SVGIG (reference sequence). Trimming removed 4 bases from V and 1 base from J, with 17 bases in between. This CDR3 spans 16 amino acids. As DNA, the CDR3 is TGTGCCTGGAAGCTGGGGGGGGCCGGGAGCAATCAGCCCCAGCATTTT. It yields the protein CAWKLGGAGSNQPQHF.

This clone was detected a few times. The chain joins TRBV27 to TRBJ1-5; D gene unclear. Germline loops: CDR1 MNHEY, CDR2 SMNVEV (reference sequence). V lost 6 bases and J 2 bases, leaving 17 bases between the germline ends. The CDR3 covers 16 residues. CDR3 nucleotide sequence: TGTGCCAGCAGCCCGAAGCTCCTTTCGGGCAATCAGCCCCAGCATTTT. It codes for CASSPKLLSGNQPQHF.

The CDR3 region is CASSRLTSGGEQFF. CDR3 nucleotides: TGCGCCAGCAGCCGTTTGACTAGCGGGGGGGAGCAGTTCTTC. The rearrangement uses TRBV5-1 and TRBJ2-1; 13 nucleotides align to TRBD2. From germline, CDR1 is SGHRS and CDR2 YFSETQ. CDR3 length: 14 amino acids. The V segment lost 4 bases and the J segment 10 bases; nucleotides outside the gene matches: 5. Drawing the rest from reference TRBV5-1 and TRBJ2-1, the complete variable domain is KAGVTQTPRYLIKTRGQQVTLSCSPISGHRSVSWYQQTPGQGLQFLFEYFSETQRNKGNFPGRFSGRQFSNSRSEMNVSTLELGDSALYLCASSRLTSGGEQFFGPGTRLTVL.

The chain uses TRBV7-8 and TRBJ2-7; D is undetermined. The CDR3 covers 14 residues. V was trimmed by 1 base and J by 6 bases, leaving 13 bases between them. Germline lookup yields CDR1 SGHVS and CDR2 FQNEAQ. The CDR3, as DNA: TGTGCCAGCAGCTTAGGTGCGGATATAGGCGAGCAGTACTTC. This codes for CASSLGADIGEQYF.

CDR3: CASSDPGSEAFF. The CDR3, as DNA: TGTGCCAGCAGTGATCCAGGCAGTGAAGCTTTCTTT. This chain joins TRBV6-1 and TRBJ1-1; D gene uncertain. V was trimmed by 3 bases and J by 7 bases, leaving 9 bases between them. CDR3 length: 12 amino acids. Germline CDR1 MNHNS, CDR2 SASEGT.

This rearrangement joins TRBV7-2 to TRBJ2-6; the match to TRBD1 covers 8 bases. The CDR3 extends over 15 amino acids. The germline V gene encodes CDR1 SGHTA and CDR2 FQGNSA. Trimming took 5 bases from V and 2 from J; bases not matched to a gene: 2. The CDR3: CASSPQGAGANVLTF. The CDR3 bases are TGTGCCAGCAGCCCACAGGGGGCTGGGGCCAACGTCCTGACTTTC.

The rearrangement joins TRBV28 to TRBJ1-5; tentative D call: TRBD1 (5 bases). V was shortened by 7 bases and J by 0 bases, with 25 bases between the two germline ends. The CDR3 has 19 amino acids. CDR1 and CDR2 (germline): MDHEN, SYDVKM. CDR3: CASNIAGHPPMHSNQPQHF. The CDR3 DNA is TGTGCCAGCAACATCGCCGGACATCCTCCGATGCATAGCAATCAGCCCCAGCATTTT.

The chain links TRBV10-3 to TRBJ1-5; 7 bases line up with TRBD1. The CDR3 covers 14 residues. Germline-derived CDR1 and CDR2 are ENHRY and SYGVKD. Trimming removed 10 bases from V and 0 bases from J; junction bases left unmatched: 6. CDR3 coding DNA: TGTGCCACCAAGGACAGGTATAGCAATCAGCCCCAGCATTTT. Its protein product is CATKDRYSNQPQHF.

V is TRBV7-9 and J is TRBJ1-1; 9 nucleotides line up with TRBD1. CDR3 length: 14 amino acids. V was pared by 3 bases and J by 7 bases, with 6 bases of the junction left unmatched. Looked up from germline, CDR1 is SEHNR and CDR2 is FQNEAQ (reference sequence). The CDR3 protein is CASSLGQGEGEAFF. For the CDR3, the DNA is TGTGCCAGCAGCTTGGGACAGGGCGAAGGTGAAGCTTTCTTT.

The sample holds one count of this clone. V usage is TRBV19 and J usage is TRBJ1-5, with 9 positions matching TRBD1. The ends lost 4 bases at V and 6 bases at J; junction bases unmatched: 10. The CDR3 is made up of 16 amino acids. The germline V gene encodes CDR1 LNHDA and CDR2 SQIVND (reference sequence). In DNA, the CDR3 is TGTGCCAGTAGTAAGCTCCGGGACAGGGTTGGTCAGCCCCAGCATTTT. As protein: CASSKLRDRVGQPQHF.

A single count supports this clone. The chain uses TRBV6-5 and TRBJ1-1; tentative D call: TRBD1 (5 bases). The CDR3 sequence is 13 residues long. V dropped 8 bases and J dropped 4 bases, with 14 bases sitting between them. The germline gives CDR1 MNHEY, CDR2 SVGAGI. The CDR3 region has the DNA TGTGCCAGCGGAGACGGGGGAGTCACTGAAGCTTTCTTT. Translating it yields CASGDGGVTEAFF.

J is TRBJ2-5 and V is TRBV24-1, with 9 bases lining up with TRBD1. The CDR3 sequence is 17 residues long. The V segment lost 3 bases and the J segment 5 bases; nucleotides outside the gene matches: 12. Germline-derived CDR1 and CDR2 are KGHDR and SFDVKD. DNA of the CDR3: TGTGCCACCAGTGATCGCCTCAAACAGGGGACAGGGGAGACCCAGTACTTC. Amino acids: CATSDRLKQGTGETQYF.

This clone was seen only a few times. The V call is TRBV4-1, the J call TRBJ1-4; D is possibly TRBD1 (5 bases). CDR1 and CDR2 from the germline V gene are MGHRA and YSYEKL. The CDR3 is 14 residues long. Between the trimmed V and J ends, which lost 3 bases and 7 bases, there was a span of 12 bases. This CDR3 reads CASSQGGSGEKLFF. As DNA, the CDR3 is TGCGCCAGCAGCCAGGGGGGGTCCGGTGAAAAACTGTTTTTT.

The V gene is TRBV10-3, the J gene TRBJ2-2, with 14 bases identical to TRBD2. In germline, CDR1 is ENHRY, CDR2 SYGVKD. The CDR3 sequence is 19 residues long. Germline trimming cut 5 bases from V and 0 bases from J; bases unmatched to any gene: 8. CDR3 sequence (DNA): TGTGCCATCAGTCAAAAGGGGACTAGCGGGGGCCCGAACACCGGGGAGCTGTTTTTT. It yields the protein CAISQKGTSGGPNTGELFF.

J is TRBJ2-2 and V is TRBV19; D possibly corresponds to TRBD1 (6 bases). CDR1 and CDR2 from the germline V gene are LNHDA and SQIVND (reference sequence). Trimming removed 10 bases at V and 1 base at J, with 16 bases between. CDR3 length: 15 residues. CDR3 DNA sequence: TGTGCCACCTCCAGGGGACCGAGGAACACCGGGGAGCTGTTTTTT. Protein sequence: CATSRGPRNTGELFF.

V usage is TRBV23-1 and J usage is TRBJ1-6; 8 bases line up with TRBD1. TRBV23-1 is recorded as an ORF, its role being uncertain. V shed 2 bases, J shed 9 bases, and the junction held 9 bases outside the gene matches. The CDR3 is 16 amino acids. The CDR3 DNA is TGCGCCAGCAGTCAAAACGTCGAACAGGGGGGTTCACCCCTCCACTTT. It specifies CASSQNVEQGGSPLHF.

This sequence joins TRBV5-1 and TRBJ1-6, with TRBD1 matching 7 bases. J was trimmed by 7 bases and V by 3 bases; bases with no gene match: 7. Germline V CDR1 and CDR2: SGHRS, YFSETQ. This CDR3 has 15 amino acids. The CDR3 bases are TGCGCCAGCAGCTGGGGACTGACAGGGAATTCACCCCTCCACTTT. Translation: CASSWGLTGNSPLHF.

This clone was found once. V usage is TRBV5-4 and J usage is TRBJ1-2; D is ambiguous. This CDR3 has 14 amino acids. The V end lost 0 bases, the J end lost 0 bases, and 6 bases lay between the germline ends. From germline, CDR1 is SGHNT and CDR2 YYREEE (reference sequence). The CDR3 nucleotides are TGTGCCAGCAGCTTGGTTAGTTCTAACTATGGCTACACCTTC. This gives the protein CASSLVSSNYGYTF.

This clone turned up a few times. The chain combines TRBV5-1 with TRBJ2-5, with 8 bases identical to TRBD1. The CDR3 has 15 amino acids. CDR1 is SGHRS and CDR2 is YFSETQ in the germline V gene. V dropped 4 bases and J dropped 0; count of bases not matched to a gene: 5. The CDR3 DNA is TGCGCCAGCAGCAGGACAGGGAATGACCAAGAGACCCAGTACTTC. It codes for CASSRTGNDQETQYF.

The rearrangement uses TRBV27 and TRBJ1-3; D is unresolved. Germline CDR1 reads MNHEY; CDR2 reads SMNVEV (reference sequence). The CDR3 is 13 amino acids. Trimming removed 5 bases from V and 4 bases from J, with 9 bases in between. For the CDR3, the DNA is TGTGCCAGCAGTGACTGGCAAGGAAACACCATATATTTT. Translated, it gives CASSDWQGNTIYF.